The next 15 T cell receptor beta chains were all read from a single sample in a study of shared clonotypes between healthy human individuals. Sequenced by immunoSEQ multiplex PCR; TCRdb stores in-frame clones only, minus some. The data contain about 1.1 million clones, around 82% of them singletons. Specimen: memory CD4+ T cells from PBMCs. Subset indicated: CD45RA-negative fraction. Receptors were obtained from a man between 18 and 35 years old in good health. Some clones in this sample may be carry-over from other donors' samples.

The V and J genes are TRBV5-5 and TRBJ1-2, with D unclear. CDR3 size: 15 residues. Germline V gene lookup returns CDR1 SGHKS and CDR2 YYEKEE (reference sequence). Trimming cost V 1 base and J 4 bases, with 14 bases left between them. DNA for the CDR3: TGTGCCAGCAGCTTGAGGGTTGACCGGCCCTATGGCTACACCTTC. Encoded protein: CASSLRVDRPYGYTF.

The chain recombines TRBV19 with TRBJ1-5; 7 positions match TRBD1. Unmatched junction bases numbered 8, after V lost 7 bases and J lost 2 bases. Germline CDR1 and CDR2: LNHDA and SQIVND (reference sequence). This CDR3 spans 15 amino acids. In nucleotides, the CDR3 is TGTGCCAGTACCCTAAGGGGGCAGCGCAATCAGCCCCAGCATTTT. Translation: CASTLRGQRNQPQHF. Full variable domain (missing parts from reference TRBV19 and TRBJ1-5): DGGITQSPKYLFRKEGQNVTLSCEQNLNHDAMYWYRQDPGQGLRLIYYSQIVNDFQKGDIAEGYSVSREKKESFPLTVTSAQKNPTAFYLCASTLRGQRNQPQHFGDGTRLSIL.

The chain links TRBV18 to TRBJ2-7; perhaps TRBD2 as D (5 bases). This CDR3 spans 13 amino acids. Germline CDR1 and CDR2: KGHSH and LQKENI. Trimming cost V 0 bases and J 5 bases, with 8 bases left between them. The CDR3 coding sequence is TGTGCCAGCTCACCACCGAGCGGCGACGAGCAGTACTTC. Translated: CASSPPSGDEQYF.

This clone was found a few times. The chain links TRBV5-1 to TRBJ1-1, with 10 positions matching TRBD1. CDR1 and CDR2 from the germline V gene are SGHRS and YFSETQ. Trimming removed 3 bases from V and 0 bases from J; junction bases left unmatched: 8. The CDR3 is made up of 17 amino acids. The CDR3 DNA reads TGCGCCAGCAGCTCCCTCCCGGGACAGGGGATGAACACTGAAGCTTTCTTT. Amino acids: CASSSLPGQGMNTEAFF.

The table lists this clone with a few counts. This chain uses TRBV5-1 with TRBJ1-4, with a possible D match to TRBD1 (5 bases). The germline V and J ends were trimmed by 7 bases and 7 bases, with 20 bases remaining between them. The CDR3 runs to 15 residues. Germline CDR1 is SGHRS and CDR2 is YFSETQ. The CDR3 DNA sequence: TGCGCCAGCGGCATTCTCGGAGGGGAAGGTGAAAAACTGTTTTTT. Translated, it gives CASGILGGEGEKLFF.

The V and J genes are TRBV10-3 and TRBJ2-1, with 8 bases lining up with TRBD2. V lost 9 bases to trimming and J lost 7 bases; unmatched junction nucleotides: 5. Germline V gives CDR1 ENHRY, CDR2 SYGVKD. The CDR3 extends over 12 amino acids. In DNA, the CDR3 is TGTGCCATGGCAGCGGGGGAGAATGAGCAGTTCTTC. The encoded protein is CAMAAGENEQFF.

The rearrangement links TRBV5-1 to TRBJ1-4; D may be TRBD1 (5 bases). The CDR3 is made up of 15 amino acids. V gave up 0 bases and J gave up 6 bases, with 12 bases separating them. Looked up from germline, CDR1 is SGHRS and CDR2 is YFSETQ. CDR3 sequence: CASSLGDRTYEKLFF. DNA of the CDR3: TGCGCCAGCAGCTTGGGGGACCGGACGTATGAAAAACTGTTTTTT.

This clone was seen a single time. CDR3: CSVERFGGTDTQYF. The CDR3 DNA reads as TGCAGCGTTGAGAGGTTCGGGGGGACAGATACGCAGTATTTT. The rearrangement uses TRBV29-1 and TRBJ2-3; 7 bases line up with TRBD2. From germline, CDR1 is SQVTM and CDR2 ANQGSEA. CDR3 length: 14 amino acids. The trim removed 3 bases at V and 3 bases at J, leaving 6 bases unmatched.

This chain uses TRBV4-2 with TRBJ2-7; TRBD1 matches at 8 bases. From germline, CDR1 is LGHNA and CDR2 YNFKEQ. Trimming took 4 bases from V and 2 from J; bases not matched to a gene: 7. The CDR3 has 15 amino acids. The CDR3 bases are TGTGCCAGCAGCCGCGACAGGGGACCTACCTACGAGCAGTACTTC. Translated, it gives CASSRDRGPTYEQYF.

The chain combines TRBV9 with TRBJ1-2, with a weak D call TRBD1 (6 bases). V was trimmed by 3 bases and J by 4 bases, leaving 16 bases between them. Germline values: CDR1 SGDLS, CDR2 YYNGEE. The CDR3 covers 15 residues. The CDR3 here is CASSAYQGGGYGYTF. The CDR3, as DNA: TGTGCCAGCAGCGCCTATCAGGGAGGGGGCTATGGCTACACCTTC.

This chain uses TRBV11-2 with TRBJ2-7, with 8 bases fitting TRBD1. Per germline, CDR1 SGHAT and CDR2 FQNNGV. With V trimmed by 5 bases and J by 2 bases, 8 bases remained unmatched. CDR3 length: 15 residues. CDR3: CASSTLTGEAYEQYF. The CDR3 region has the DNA TGTGCCAGCAGCACATTGACAGGGGAGGCCTACGAGCAGTACTTC.

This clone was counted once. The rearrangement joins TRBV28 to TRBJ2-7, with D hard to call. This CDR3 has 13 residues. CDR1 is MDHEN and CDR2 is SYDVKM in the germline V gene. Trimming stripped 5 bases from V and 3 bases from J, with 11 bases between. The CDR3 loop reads CASSTTENYEQYF. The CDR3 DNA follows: TGTGCCAGCAGTACAACAGAGAACTACGAGCAGTACTTC.

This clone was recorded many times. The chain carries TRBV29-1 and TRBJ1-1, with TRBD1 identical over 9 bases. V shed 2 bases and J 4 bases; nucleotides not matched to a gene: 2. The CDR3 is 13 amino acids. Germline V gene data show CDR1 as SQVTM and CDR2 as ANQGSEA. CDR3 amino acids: CSVESGQGTEAFF. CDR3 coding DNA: TGCAGCGTTGAATCGGGACAGGGCACTGAAGCTTTCTTT.

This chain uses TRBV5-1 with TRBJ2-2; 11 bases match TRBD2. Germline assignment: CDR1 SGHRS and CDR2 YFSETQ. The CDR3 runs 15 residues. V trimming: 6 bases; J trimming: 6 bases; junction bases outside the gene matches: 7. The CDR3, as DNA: TGCGCCAGCAACTTACTAGCGGGAGTCGCCGGGGAGCTGTTTTTT. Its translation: CASNLLAGVAGELFF. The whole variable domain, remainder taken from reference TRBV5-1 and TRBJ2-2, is KAGVTQTPRYLIKTRGQQVTLSCSPISGHRSVSWYQQTPGQGLQFLFEYFSETQRNKGNFPGRFSGRQFSNSRSEMNVSTLELGDSALYLCASNLLAGVAGELFFGEGSRLTVL.

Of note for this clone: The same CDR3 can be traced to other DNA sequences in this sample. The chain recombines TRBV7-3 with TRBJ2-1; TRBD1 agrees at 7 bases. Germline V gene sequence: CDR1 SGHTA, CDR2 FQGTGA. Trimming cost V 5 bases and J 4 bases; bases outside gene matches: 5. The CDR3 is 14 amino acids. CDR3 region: CASSPGQAYNEQFF. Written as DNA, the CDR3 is TGTGCCAGCAGCCCCGGACAGGCGTACAATGAGCAGTTCTTC.